The clone carrying this T cell receptor beta chain has a count of ten or more. Its antigen remains unknown. These data come from a study of T-cell reconstitution after alpha-beta-depleted transplantation in children. General study results and limits: Approximately two months post-transplant, alpha-beta T cells reportedly originated from several hundred expanded graft clones.

The V gene end was trimmed by 7 bases and the J gene end by 0 bases; junction bases not matched to a gene: 5. The CDR3 consists of 14 residues. During its preparation, the TCRbeta library received unique molecular identifiers. TCRdb reprocessed the PCR reads with MiXCR, giving one entry per CDR3 protein. This sample has hundreds of thousands of distinct CDR3 sequences; roughly 8.2% occur once, and the top ten carry 5% to 8%. The sample was PBMCs, mostly from graft donor cells, taken 180 days after TCRalphabeta/CD19-depleted stem cell transplant. V usage is TRBV12-3 or TRBV12-4 and J usage is TRBJ2-5, with 7 bases fitting TRBD2. The receptor comes from a male patient between 5 and 17 years old who had a stem cell transplant for acute lymphoblastic leukemia, so the T cells may come from the graft donor. The CDR3, as DNA: TGTGCCAGCACCTTAGCGGGCTACCAAGAGACCCAGTACTTC. Its translation: CASTLAGYQETQYF.